This T cell receptor (beta chain) is from a study of blood T cell repertoires in COVID-19. At the level of the study: There were acute and convalescent COVID-19 samples, and they came from the United States, Italy and Spain. Sources were T cells, B-cell-depleted T cells, or PBMCs; the material itself was cDNA or gDNA.

V lost 0 bases to trimming and J lost 4 bases; unmatched junction nucleotides: 7. The V gene's germline CDR1 is SGHRS and CDR2 YFSETQ. The CDR3 has 15 amino acids. Original methodology: Reference gene primer amplification in the assay estimated nucleated cell counts. Only in-frame clones appear in the TCRdb table, and some are missing; sequencing was by immunoSEQ multiplex PCR. D and trimming were read from the DNA, whereas the V and J calls and clone size are those reported in that table. The sample carries 150,000 or so clones, roughly four fifths recorded once. This TCR came from a woman of 80 years or more with acute or convalescent COVID-19. The material sequenced was peripheral blood. This chain joins TRBV5-1 and TRBJ2-7, with TRBD1 matching 7 bases. The CDR3: CASSLVATGRYEQYF. The DNA for the CDR3 is TGCGCCAGCAGCTTGGTAGCGACAGGGCGGTACGAGCAGTACTTC. The variable domain in full, completed from reference TRBV5-1 and TRBJ2-7, reads KAGVTQTPRYLIKTRGQQVTLSCSPISGHRSVSWYQQTPGQGLQFLFEYFSETQRNKGNFPGRFSGRQFSNSRSEMNVSTLELGDSALYLCASSLVATGRYEQYFGPGTRLTVT.